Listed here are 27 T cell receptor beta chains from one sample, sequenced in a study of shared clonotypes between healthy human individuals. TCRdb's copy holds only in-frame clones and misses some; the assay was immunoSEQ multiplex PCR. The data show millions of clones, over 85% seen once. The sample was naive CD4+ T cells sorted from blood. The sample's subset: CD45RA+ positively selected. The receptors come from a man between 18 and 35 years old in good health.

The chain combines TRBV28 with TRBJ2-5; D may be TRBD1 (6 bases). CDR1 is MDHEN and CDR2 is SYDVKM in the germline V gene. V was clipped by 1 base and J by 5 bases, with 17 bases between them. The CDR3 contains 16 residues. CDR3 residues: CASSLFGSGQGETQYF. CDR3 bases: TGTGCCAGCAGTTTATTCGGGTCTGGGCAGGGGGAGACCCAGTACTTC.

CDR3: CAWSVSWGNSNQPQHF. The CDR3 region has the DNA TGTGCCTGGAGTGTTTCTTGGGGGAATAGCAATCAGCCCCAGCATTTT. This chain uses TRBV30 with TRBJ1-5; a weak D match, TRBD1 (5 bases). The CDR3 runs to 16 residues. Germline lookup yields CDR1 GTSNPN and CDR2 SVGIG (reference sequence). Trimming left V 0 bases short and J 0 bases short, with 12 bases between.

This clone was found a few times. The CDR3 region is CAWTGGGGMSNQPQHF. CDR3 bases: TGTGCCTGGACCGGCGGCGGAGGGATGAGCAATCAGCCCCAGCATTTT. The chain recombines TRBV30 with TRBJ1-5; D uncertain. V was shortened by 4 bases and J by 1 base, with 17 bases between the two germline ends. There are 16 residues in the CDR3. The germline CDR1 and CDR2 sequences are GTSNPN and SVGIG (reference sequence).

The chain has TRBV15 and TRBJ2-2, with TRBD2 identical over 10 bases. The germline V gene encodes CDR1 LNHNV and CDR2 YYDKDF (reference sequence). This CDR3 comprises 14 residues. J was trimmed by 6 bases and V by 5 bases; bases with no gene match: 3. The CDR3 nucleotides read TGTGCCACCAGCCCCAGCGGGGGGGCCGGGGAGCTGTTTTTT. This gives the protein CATSPSGGAGELFF.

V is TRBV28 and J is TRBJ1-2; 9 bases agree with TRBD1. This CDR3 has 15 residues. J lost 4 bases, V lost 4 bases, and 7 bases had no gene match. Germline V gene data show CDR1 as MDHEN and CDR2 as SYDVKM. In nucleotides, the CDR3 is TGTGCCAGCAGTTCATTTACAGGGGGCGGCTATGGCTACACCTTC. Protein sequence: CASSSFTGGGYGYTF.

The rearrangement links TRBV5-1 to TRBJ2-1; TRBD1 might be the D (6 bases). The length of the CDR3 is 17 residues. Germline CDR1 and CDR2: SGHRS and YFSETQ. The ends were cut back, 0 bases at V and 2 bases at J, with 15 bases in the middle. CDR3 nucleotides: TGCGCCAGCAGCTTGGAAGCATTTTGGGGGCCCTACAATGAGCAGTTCTTC. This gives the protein CASSLEAFWGPYNEQFF.

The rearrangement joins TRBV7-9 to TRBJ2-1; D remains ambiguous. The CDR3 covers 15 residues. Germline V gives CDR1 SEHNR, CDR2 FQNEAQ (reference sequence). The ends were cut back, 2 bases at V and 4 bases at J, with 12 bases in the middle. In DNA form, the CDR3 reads TGTGCCAGCAGCTTATCGCGATTAGAGTACAATGAGCAGTTCTTC. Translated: CASSLSRLEYNEQFF.

CDR3 DNA: TGCGCCAGCAGCCAAGAGGTAGAAATCCTCTCTGGAAACACCATATATTTT. This gives the protein CASSQEVEILSGNTIYF. V and J are TRBV4-1 and TRBJ1-3, with D uncertain. Trimming stripped 0 bases from V and 0 bases from J, with 12 bases between. The CDR3 spans 17 residues. Germline V gene data show CDR1 as MGHRA and CDR2 as YSYEKL.

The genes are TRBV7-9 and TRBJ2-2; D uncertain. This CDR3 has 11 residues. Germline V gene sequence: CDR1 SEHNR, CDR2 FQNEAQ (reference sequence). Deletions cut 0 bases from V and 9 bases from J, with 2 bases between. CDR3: CASSLARELFF. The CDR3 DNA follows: TGTGCCAGCAGCTTAGCTCGGGAGCTGTTTTTT.

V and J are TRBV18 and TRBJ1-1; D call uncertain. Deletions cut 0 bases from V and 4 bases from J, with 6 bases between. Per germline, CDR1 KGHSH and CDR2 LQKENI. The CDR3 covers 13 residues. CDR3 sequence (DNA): TGTGCCAGCTCACCACCGGCCGCCACTGAAGCTTTCTTT. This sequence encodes CASSPPAATEAFF.

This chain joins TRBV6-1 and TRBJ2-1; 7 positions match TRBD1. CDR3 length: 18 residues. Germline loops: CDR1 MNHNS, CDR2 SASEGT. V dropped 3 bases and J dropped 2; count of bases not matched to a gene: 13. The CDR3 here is CASSELSLQGKAYNEQFF. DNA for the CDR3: TGTGCCAGCAGTGAGCTAAGCTTACAGGGGAAAGCCTACAATGAGCAGTTCTTC.

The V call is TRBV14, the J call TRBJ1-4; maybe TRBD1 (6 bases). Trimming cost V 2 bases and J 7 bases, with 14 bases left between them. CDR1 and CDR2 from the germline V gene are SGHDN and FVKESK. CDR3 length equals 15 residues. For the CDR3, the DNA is TGTGCCAGCAGCCAATACCCGGGACAACTTGAAAAACTGTTTTTT. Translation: CASSQYPGQLEKLFF.

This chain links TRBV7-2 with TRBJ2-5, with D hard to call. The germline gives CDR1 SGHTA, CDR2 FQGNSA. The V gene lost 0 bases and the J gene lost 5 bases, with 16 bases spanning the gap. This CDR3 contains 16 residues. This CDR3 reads CASSLAGNGYHETQYF. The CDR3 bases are TGTGCCAGCAGCTTAGCAGGGAATGGTTATCACGAGACCCAGTACTTC.

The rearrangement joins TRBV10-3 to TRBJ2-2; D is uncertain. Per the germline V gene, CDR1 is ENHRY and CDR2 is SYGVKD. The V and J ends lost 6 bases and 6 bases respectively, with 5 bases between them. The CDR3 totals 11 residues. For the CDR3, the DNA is TGTGCCATCAGCCGATCCGGGGAGCTGTTTTTT. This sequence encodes CAISRSGELFF.

The chain's CDR3 is CASSFTGLSPYEQYF. The CDR3 DNA sequence: TGTGCCAGCAGCTTTACGGGACTTTCCCCCTACGAGCAGTACTTC. The rearrangement links TRBV5-6 to TRBJ2-7; D is perhaps TRBD2 (6 bases). Deletions cut 2 bases from V and 2 bases from J, with 14 bases between. Germline assignment: CDR1 SGHDT and CDR2 YYEEEE. This CDR3 has 15 amino acids.

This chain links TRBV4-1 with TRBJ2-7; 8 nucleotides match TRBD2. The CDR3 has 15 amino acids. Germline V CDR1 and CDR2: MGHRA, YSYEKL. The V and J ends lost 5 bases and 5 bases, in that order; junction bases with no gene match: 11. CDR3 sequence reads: CASSSLAGTGNEQYF. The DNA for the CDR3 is TGCGCCAGCAGCTCCTTAGCGGGGACTGGGAACGAGCAGTACTTC.

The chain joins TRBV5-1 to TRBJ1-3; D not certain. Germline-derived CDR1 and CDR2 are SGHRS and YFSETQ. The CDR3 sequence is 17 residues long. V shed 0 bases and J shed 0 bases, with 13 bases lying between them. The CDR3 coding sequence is TGCGCCAGCAGCTTGGCCGGAGGGCCTACCTCTGGAAACACCATATATTTT. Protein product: CASSLAGGPTSGNTIYF. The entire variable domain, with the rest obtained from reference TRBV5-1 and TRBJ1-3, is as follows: KAGVTQTPRYLIKTRGQQVTLSCSPISGHRSVSWYQQTPGQGLQFLFEYFSETQRNKGNFPGRFSGRQFSNSRSEMNVSTLELGDSALYLCASSLAGGPTSGNTIYFGEGSWLTVV.

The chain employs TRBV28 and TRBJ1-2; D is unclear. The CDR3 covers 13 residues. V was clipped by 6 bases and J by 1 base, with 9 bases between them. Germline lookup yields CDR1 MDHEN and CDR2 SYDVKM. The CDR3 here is CASSYGFNYGYTF. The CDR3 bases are TGTGCCAGCAGCTACGGATTTAACTATGGCTACACCTTC.

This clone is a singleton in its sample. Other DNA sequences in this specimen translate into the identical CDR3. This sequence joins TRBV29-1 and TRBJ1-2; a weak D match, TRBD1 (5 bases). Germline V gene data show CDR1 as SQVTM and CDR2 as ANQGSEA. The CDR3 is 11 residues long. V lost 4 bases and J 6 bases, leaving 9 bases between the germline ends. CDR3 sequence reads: CSVGREDGYTF. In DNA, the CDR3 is TGCAGCGTTGGCAGGGAAGATGGCTACACCTTC.

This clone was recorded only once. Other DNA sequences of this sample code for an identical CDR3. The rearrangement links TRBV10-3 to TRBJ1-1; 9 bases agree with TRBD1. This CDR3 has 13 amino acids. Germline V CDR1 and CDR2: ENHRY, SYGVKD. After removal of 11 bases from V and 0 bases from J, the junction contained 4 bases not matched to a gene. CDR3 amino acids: CAARDRVNTEAFF. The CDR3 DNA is TGTGCCGCACGGGACAGGGTGAACACTGAAGCTTTCTTT.

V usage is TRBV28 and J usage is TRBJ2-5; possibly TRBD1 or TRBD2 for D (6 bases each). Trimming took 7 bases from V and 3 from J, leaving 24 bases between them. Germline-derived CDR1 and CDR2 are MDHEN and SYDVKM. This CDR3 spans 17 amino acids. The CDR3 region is CASTQSGAGTFKETQYF. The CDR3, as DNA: TGTGCCAGCACCCAATCGGGGGCCGGGACTTTTAAAGAGACCCAGTACTTC.

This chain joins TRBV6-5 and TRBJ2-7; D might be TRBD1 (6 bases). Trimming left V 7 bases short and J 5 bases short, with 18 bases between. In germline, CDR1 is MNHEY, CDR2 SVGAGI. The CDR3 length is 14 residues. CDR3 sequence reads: CASKKGTRGHEQYF. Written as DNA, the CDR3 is TGTGCCAGCAAAAAGGGGACAAGAGGGCACGAGCAGTACTTC.

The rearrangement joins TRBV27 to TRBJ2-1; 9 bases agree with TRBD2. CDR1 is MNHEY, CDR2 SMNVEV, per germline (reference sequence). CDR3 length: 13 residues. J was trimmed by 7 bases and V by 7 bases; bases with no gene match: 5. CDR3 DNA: TGTGCCAGCACGACTAGCGGAGGGAATGAGCAGTTCTTC. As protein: CASTTSGGNEQFF.

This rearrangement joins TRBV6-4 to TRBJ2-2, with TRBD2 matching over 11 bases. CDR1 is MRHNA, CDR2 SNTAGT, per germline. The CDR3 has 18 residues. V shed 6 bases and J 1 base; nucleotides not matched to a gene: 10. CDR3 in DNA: TGTGCCAGCAGAAAAACGGGACTAGCGGATAGGAACACCGGGGAGCTGTTTTTT. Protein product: CASRKTGLADRNTGELFF.

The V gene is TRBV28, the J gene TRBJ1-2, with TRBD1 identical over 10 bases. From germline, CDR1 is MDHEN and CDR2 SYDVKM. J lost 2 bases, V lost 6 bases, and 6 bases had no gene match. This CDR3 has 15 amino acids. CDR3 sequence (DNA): TGTGCCAGCAGAGAACCGGACAGGGGGAACTATGGCTACACCTTC. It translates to CASREPDRGNYGYTF.

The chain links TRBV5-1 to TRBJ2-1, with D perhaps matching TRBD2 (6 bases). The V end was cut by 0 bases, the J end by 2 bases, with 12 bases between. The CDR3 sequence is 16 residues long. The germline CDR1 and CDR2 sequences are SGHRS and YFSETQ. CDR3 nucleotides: TGCGCCAGCAGCTTGGGAACTAGCCAACCCTACAATGAGCAGTTCTTC. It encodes CASSLGTSQPYNEQFF.

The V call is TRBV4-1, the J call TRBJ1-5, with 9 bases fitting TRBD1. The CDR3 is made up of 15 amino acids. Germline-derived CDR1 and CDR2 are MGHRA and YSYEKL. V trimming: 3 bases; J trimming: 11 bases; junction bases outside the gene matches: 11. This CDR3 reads CASSHADRDRAAQHF. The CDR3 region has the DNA TGCGCCAGCAGCCACGCGGACCGGGACAGGGCAGCCCAGCATTTT.